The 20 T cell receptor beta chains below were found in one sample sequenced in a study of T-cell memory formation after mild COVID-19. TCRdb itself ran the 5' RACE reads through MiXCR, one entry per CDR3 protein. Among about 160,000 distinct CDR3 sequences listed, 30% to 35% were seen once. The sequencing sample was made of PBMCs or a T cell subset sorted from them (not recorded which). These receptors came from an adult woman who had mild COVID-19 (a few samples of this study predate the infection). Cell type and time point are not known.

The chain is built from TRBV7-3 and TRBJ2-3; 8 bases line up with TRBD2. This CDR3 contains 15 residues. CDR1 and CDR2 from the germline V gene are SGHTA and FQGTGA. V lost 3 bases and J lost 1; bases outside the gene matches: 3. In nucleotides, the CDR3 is TGTGCCAGCAGCTTGGGGACTAGTCGCACAGATACGCAGTATTTT. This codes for CASSLGTSRTDTQYF.

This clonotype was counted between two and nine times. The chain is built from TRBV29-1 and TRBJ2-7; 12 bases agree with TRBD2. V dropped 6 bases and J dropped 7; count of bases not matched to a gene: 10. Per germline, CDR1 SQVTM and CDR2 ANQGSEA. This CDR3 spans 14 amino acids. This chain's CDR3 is CSVVLAGGPGEQYF. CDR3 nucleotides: TGCAGCGTCGTGCTAGCGGGAGGGCCGGGAGAGCAGTACTTC.

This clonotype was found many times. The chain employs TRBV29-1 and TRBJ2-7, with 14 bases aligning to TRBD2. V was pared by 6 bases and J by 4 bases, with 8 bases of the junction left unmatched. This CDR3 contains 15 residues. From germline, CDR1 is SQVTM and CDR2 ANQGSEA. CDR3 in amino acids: CSVGTSGRTPYEQYF. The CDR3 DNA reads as TGCAGCGTGGGGACTAGCGGGAGAACGCCTTACGAGCAGTACTTC.

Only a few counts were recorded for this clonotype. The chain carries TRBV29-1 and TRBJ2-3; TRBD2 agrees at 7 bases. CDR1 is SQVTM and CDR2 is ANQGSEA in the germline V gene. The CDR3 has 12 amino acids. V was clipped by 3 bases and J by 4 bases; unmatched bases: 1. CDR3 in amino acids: CSVDRGADTQYF. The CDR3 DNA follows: TGCAGCGTTGATCGGGGGGCAGATACGCAGTATTTT.

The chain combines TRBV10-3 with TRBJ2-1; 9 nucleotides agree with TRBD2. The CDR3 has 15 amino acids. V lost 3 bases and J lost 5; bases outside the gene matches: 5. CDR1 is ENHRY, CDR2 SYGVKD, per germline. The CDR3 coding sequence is TGTGCCATCAGTGACCCGACTAGCGGTAACAATGAGCAGTTCTTC. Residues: CAISDPTSGNNEQFF.

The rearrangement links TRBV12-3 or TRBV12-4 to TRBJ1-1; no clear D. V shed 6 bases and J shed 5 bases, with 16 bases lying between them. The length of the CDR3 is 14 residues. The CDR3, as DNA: TGTGCCAGCAGGTCCTACGAGGGCCGGACTGAAGCTTTCTTT. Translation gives CASRSYEGRTEAFF.

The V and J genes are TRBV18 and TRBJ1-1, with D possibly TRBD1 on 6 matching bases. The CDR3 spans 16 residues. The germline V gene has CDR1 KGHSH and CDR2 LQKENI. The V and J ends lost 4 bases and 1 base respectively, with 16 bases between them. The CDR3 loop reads CASSQALQGTNTEAFF. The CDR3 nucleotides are TGTGCCAGCTCACAAGCCCTACAGGGAACGAACACTGAAGCTTTCTTT.

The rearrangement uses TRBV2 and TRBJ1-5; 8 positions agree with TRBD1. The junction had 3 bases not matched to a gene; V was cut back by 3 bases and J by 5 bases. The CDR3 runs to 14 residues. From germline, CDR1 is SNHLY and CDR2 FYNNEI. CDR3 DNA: TGTGCCAGCAGTGACAGGACAGGGTATCAGCCCCAGCATTTT. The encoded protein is CASSDRTGYQPQHF.

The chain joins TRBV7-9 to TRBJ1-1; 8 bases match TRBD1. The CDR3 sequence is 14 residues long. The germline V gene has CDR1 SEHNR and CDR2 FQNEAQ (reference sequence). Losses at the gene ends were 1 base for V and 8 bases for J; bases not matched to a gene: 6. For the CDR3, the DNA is TGTGCCAGCAGCTTAGACCAGGGGGCGGTCGAAGCTTTCTTT. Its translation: CASSLDQGAVEAFF.

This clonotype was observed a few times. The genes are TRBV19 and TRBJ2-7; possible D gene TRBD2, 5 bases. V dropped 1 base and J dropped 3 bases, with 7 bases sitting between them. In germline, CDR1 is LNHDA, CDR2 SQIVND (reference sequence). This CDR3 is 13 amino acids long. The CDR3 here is CASSIGEGYEQYF. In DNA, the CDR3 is TGTGCCAGTAGTATAGGAGAGGGCTACGAGCAGTACTTC. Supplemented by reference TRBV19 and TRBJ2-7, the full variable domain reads DGGITQSPKYLFRKEGQNVTLSCEQNLNHDAMYWYRQDPGQGLRLIYYSQIVNDFQKGDIAEGYSVSREKKESFPLTVTSAQKNPTAFYLCASSIGEGYEQYFGPGTRLTVT.

The DNA of the CDR3 is TGTGCCACCACGGGGGCGGTGAACACTGAAGCTTTCTTT. It specifies CATTGAVNTEAFF. This rearrangement joins TRBV7-9 to TRBJ1-1, with a tentative D call TRBD1 (6 bases). The CDR3 runs 13 residues. The germline CDR1 and CDR2 sequences are SEHNR and FQNEAQ (reference sequence). V was shortened by 10 bases and J by 0 bases, with 12 bases between the two germline ends.

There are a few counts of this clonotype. CDR3 bases: TGCGCCAGCAGCCACTCCCCAGGGGTCTCCTACGAGCAGTACTTC. It specifies CASSHSPGVSYEQYF. The chain combines TRBV5-1 with TRBJ2-7; D might be TRBD1 (6 bases). Germline values: CDR1 SGHRS, CDR2 YFSETQ. The CDR3 is 15 amino acids. V lost 4 bases and J lost 0, with 14 bases in between.

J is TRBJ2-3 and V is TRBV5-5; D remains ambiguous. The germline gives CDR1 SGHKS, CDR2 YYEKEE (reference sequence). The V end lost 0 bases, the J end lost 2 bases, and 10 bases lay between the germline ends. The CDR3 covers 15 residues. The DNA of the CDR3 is TGTGCCAGCAGCTTGGGGGTCTTCTCCACAGATACGCAGTATTTT. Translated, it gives CASSLGVFSTDTQYF.

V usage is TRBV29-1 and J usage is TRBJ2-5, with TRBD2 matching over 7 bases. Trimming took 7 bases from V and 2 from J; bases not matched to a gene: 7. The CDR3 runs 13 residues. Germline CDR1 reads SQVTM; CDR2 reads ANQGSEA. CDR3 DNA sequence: TGCAGCGCCGCCCCGGGGGGACAAGAGACCCAGTACTTC. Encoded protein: CSAAPGGQETQYF.

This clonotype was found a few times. The CDR3 protein is CASSYRPGLRVTGTGELFF. CDR3 DNA: TGTGCCAGCAGTTACCGCCCGGGTTTGCGGGTAACGGGCACCGGGGAGCTGTTTTTT. The rearrangement joins TRBV6-1 to TRBJ2-2, with D perhaps matching TRBD2 (5 bases). V gave up 5 bases and J gave up 4 bases, with 26 bases separating them. Germline CDR1 reads MNHNS; CDR2 reads SASEGT. The CDR3 is 19 residues long.

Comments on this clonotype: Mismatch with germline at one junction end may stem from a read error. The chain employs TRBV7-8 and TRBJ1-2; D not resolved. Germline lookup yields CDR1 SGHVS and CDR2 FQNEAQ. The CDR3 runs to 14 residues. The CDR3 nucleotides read TGTGCCAGCAGCTTAGCGGGTCTAAACTATGGCTACAACTTC. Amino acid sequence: CASSLAGLNYGYNF.

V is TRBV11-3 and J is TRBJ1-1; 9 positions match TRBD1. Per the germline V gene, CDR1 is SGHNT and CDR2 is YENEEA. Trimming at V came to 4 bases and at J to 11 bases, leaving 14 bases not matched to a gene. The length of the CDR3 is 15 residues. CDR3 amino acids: CASSSRTGVRAGAFF. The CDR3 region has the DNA TGTGCCAGCAGCTCGAGGACAGGGGTTAGGGCCGGGGCTTTCTTT.

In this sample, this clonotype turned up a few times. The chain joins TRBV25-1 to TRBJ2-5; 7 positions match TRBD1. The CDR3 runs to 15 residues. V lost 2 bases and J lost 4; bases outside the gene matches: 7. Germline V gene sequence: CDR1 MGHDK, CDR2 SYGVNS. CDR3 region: CASSEIDRDGETQYF. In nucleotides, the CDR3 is TGTGCCAGCAGTGAAATCGACAGGGATGGAGAGACCCAGTACTTC.

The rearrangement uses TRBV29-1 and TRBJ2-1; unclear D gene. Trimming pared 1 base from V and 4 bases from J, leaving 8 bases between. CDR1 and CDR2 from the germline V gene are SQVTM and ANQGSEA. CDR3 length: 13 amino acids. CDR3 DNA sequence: TGCAGCGTTGAAGTTCGGCTATACAATGAGCAGTTCTTC. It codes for CSVEVRLYNEQFF.

The CDR3 sequence is CASSLSTQDTQYF. The CDR3 DNA sequence: TGTGCCAGCAGCCTCTCCACGCAGGATACGCAGTATTTT. The chain carries TRBV7-9 and TRBJ2-3; D is undetermined. Between the trimmed V and J ends, which lost 5 bases and 6 bases, there was a span of 12 bases. From germline, CDR1 is SEHNR and CDR2 FQNEAQ (reference sequence). There are 13 residues in the CDR3.